This T cell receptor (beta chain) appears in the sequencing data of a study of T cell repertoires in aging, cancer and after chemotherapy. TCR beta rearrangements were amplified from peripheral blood genomic DNA. TRB rearrangements spanning V, D and J were amplified using mixed TRB-A/B primers. TCRdb re-derived calls from the multiplex PCR reads in MiXCR, one entry per CDR3 protein. The sample shows approximately 6,100 distinct CDR3 sequences, around 42% of them seen only once. Trimming took 4 bases from V and 0 from J, leaving 16 bases between them. The CDR3 has 17 residues. Germline V gives CDR1 MNHEY, CDR2 SMNVEV (reference sequence).

This chain uses TRBV27 with TRBJ2-1, with D possibly being TRBD2 (6 bases). Material: blood. The sequence came from a human donor in good health. The CDR3 reads CASSYRTTLSSYNEQFF. The CDR3 bases are TGTGCCAGCAGTTATCGGACTACCCTCAGCTCCTACAATGAGCAGTTCTTC.